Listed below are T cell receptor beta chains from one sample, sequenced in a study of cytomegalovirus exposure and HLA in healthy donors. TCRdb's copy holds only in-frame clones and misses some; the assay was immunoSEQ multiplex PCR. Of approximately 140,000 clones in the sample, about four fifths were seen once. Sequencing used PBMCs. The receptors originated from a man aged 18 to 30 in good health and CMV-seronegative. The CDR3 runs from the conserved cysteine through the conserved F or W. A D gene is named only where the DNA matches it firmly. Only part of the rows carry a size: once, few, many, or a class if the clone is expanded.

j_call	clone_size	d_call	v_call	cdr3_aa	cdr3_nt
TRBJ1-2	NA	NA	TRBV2	CASTQGIYGYTF	TGTGCCAGCACTCAGGGGATTTATGGCTACACCTTC
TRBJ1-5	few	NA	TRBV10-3	CAISESSSIQPQHF	TGTGCCATCAGTGAGTCTTCCAGTATCCAGCCCCAGCATTTT
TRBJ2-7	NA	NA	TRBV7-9	CATEGGVGSYEQYF	TGTGCCACCGAAGGCGGGGTAGGTTCCTACGAGCAGTACTTC
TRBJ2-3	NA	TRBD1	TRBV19	CASRGPGQGKRDTQYF	TGTGCCAGTAGGGGGCCGGGACAGGGGAAGCGAGATACGCAGTATTTT
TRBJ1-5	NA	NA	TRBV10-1	CASSGRGNSNQPQHF	TGCGCCAGCAGTGGGCGGGGGAATAGCAATCAGCCCCAGCATTTT
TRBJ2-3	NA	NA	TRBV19	CASSIGTQISRDTQYF	TGTGCCAGTAGTATTGGGACACAAATCAGTCGCGATACGCAGTATTTT
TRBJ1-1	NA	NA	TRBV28	CASSLYFSGERRNTEAFF	TGTGCCAGCAGTTTATACTTTTCGGGGGAGCGGAGGAACACTGAAGCTTTCTTT
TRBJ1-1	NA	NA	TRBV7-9	CASSSSGRANTEAFF	TGTGCCAGCAGCTCTTCCGGGAGGGCGAACACTGAAGCTTTCTTT
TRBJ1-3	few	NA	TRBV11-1	CASSLGRKAGGSGNTIYF	TGTGCCAGCAGCTTAGGCCGAAAAGCTGGTGGCTCTGGAAACACCATATATTTT
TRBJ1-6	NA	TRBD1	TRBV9	CASSVGTGSFFSPLHF	TGTGCCAGCAGCGTCGGGACAGGGAGTTTCTTTTCACCCCTCCACTTT
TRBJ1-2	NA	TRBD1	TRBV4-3	CASSTGTVEDYGYTF	TGCGCCAGCAGTACAGGGACAGTCGAAGACTATGGCTACACCTTC
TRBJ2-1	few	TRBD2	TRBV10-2	CASVFLAGDNEQFF	TGCGCCAGTGTATTCTTAGCGGGGGACAATGAGCAGTTCTTC
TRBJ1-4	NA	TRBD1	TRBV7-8	CASSPWDSTQEKLFF	TGTGCCAGCAGCCCCTGGGACAGCACTCAAGAAAAACTGTTTTTT
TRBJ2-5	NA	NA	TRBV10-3	CAISERGAQETQYF	TGTGCCATCAGTGAGAGGGGTGCGCAAGAGACCCAGTACTTC
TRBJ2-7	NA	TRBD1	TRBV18	CASSLISGTGGYYEQYF	TGTGCCAGCTCACTAATATCCGGGACAGGGGGCTACTACGAGCAGTACTTC
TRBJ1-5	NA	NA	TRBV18	CASSSEIQGPGSNQPQHF	TGTGCCAGCTCGTCCGAGATACAGGGCCCAGGGAGCAATCAGCCCCAGCATTTT
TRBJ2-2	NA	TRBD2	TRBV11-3	CASSPREGSGELFF	TGTGCCAGCAGCCCCCGGGAGGGCTCCGGGGAGCTGTTTTTT
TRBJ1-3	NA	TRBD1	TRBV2	CASSELGTGYGNTIYF	TGTGCCAGCAGTGAACTTGGGACAGGGTACGGAAACACCATATATTTT
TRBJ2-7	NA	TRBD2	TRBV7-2	CASSRAASGLSYEQYF	TGTGCCAGCAGCCGCGCGGCTAGCGGCCTCTCCTACGAGCAGTACTTC
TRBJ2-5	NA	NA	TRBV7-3	CASSLIEGTQYF	TGTGCCAGCAGCTTAATTGAGGGGACCCAGTACTTC
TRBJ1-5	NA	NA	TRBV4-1	CASSQGTAYQPQHF	TGCGCCAGCAGCCAAGGGACAGCATATCAGCCCCAGCATTTT
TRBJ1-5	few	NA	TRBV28	CASSVGVSQPQHF	TGTGCCAGCAGTGTAGGGGTTAGTCAGCCCCAGCATTTT
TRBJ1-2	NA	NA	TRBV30	CAWTDFGQKTLHANYGYTF	TGTGCCTGGACTGATTTTGGGCAGAAAACCCTTCATGCCAACTATGGCTACACCTTC
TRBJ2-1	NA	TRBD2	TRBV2	CASKASGGSGRYNEQFF	TGTGCCAGCAAGGCTAGCGGGGGCTCGGGGAGGTACAATGAGCAGTTCTTC
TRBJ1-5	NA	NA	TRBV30	CAWSGGGAHQPQHF	TGTGCCTGGAGTGGCGGGGGGGCGCATCAGCCCCAGCATTTT
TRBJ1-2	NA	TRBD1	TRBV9	CASKQGYGYTF	TGTGCCAGCAAACAGGGGTATGGCTACACCTTC
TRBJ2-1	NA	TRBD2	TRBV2	CASGGDSYNEQFF	TGTGCCAGCGGGGGGGACTCCTACAATGAGCAGTTCTTC
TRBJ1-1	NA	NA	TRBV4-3	CASSQEYAGTEAFF	TGCGCCAGCAGCCAGGAGTACGCCGGGACTGAAGCTTTCTTT
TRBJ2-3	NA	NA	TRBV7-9	CASSQLPFDTQYF	TGTGCCAGCAGCCAGTTACCATTTGATACGCAGTATTTT
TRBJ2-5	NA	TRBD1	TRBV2	CASSKTGTGGETQYF	TGTGCCAGCAGTAAGACCGGGACAGGGGGCGAGACCCAGTACTTC
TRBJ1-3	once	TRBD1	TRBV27	CASSTGTGVGNTIYF	TGTGCCAGCAGTACCGGGACAGGGGTTGGAAACACCATATATTTT
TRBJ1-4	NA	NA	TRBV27	CASSLGPDRGSWEKLFF	TGTGCCAGCAGCCTGGGTCCCGACCGGGGTAGTTGGGAAAAACTGTTTTTT
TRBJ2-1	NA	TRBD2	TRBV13	CASSSSGGSYNEQFF	TGTGCCAGCAGCTCGAGCGGGGGCTCCTACAATGAGCAGTTCTTC
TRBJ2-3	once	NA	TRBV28	CASRWWAGRMDTQYF	TGTGCCAGCAGATGGTGGGCGGGGAGAATGGATACGCAGTATTTT
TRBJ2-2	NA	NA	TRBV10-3	CAIGRGRTGELFF	TGTGCCATCGGGCGGGGCCGCACCGGGGAGCTGTTTTTT
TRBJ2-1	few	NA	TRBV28	CASSLGPGDAYNEQFF	TGTGCCAGCAGTCTCGGGCCGGGGGACGCCTACAATGAGCAGTTCTTC
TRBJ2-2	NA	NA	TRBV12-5	CASGWGRAIGELFF	TGTGCTAGTGGCTGGGGCAGGGCCATCGGGGAGCTGTTTTTT
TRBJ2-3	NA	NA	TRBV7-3	CASSLGGANTDTQYF	TGTGCCAGCAGCTTAGGAGGGGCCAACACAGATACGCAGTATTTT
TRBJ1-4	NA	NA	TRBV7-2	CASSFLGGEKLFF	TGTGCCAGCAGCTTTTTGGGGGGGGAAAAACTGTTTTTT
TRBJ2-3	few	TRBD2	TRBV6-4	CASSDSRLAGDTQYF	TGTGCCAGCAGTGACTCGCGACTAGCGGGGGATACGCAGTATTTT
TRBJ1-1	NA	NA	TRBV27	CASSPLRLRGAFF	TGTGCCAGCAGTCCTCTGAGGCTCAGGGGAGCTTTCTTT
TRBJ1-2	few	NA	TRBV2	CASSEQGYTF	TGTGCCAGCAGTGAGCAGGGTTACACCTTC
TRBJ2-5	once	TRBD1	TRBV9	CASSVSRGQETQYF	TGTGCCAGCAGCGTAAGCAGGGGGCAAGAGACCCAGTACTTC
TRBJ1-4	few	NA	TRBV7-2	CASSLAQGATNEKLFF	TGTGCCAGCAGCTTAGCGCAAGGGGCAACTAATGAAAAACTGTTTTTT
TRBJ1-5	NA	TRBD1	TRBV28	CASSFSGQGRYQPQHF	TGTGCCAGCAGTTTTTCTGGACAGGGTAGATATCAGCCCCAGCATTTT
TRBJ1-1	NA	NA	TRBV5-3	CARSPNAGDTEAFF	TGTGCCAGAAGCCCTAACGCGGGGGACACTGAAGCTTTCTTT
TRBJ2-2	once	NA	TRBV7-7	CASSEYRDPAGELFF	TGTGCCAGCAGCGAATACAGGGACCCAGCCGGGGAGCTGTTTTTT
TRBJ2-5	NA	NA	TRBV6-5	CASSRTDPGLETQYF	TGTGCCAGCAGTCGCACCGATCCAGGGTTAGAGACCCAGTACTTC
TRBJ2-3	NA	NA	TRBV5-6	CASSLTHVDTQYF	TGTGCCAGCAGCCTAACCCACGTGGATACGCAGTATTTT